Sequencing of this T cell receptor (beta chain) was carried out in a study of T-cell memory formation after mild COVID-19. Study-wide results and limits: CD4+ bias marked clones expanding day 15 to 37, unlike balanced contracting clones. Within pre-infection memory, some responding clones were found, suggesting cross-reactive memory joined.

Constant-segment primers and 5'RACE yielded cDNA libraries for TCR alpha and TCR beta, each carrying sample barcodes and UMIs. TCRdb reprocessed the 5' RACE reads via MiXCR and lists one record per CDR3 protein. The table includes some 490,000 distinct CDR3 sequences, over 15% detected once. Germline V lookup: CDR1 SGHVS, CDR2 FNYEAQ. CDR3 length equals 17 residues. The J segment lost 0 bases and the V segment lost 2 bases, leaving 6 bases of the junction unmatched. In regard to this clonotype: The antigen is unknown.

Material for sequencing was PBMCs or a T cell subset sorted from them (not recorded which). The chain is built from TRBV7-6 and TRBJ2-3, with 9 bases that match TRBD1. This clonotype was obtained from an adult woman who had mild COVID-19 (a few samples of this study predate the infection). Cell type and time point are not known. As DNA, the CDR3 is TGTGCCAGCAGCTTAACGGGACAGGGATGGAGCACAGATACGCAGTATTTT. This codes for CASSLTGQGWSTDTQYF.